The subject of this entry is one T cell receptor beta chain. Its antigen is not identified. This record belongs to a study of T cells expressing NK-cell markers. At the level of the study: TCR beta repertoires came from sorted CD3+CD56+NKG2C+, CD3+CD56+NKG2C- and CD3+CD56-NKG2C+ T cells. Broader study findings: Evidence did not settle whether expanded NKG2C+ T cell clones targeted HCMV.

Germline V gene sequence: CDR1 KGHDR, CDR2 SFDVKD. The CDR3 length is 13 residues. TCRdb reprocessed the 5' RACE reads, keeping one entry per CDR3 protein, no DNA. This sample lists about 160,000 distinct CDR3 sequences; its ten largest clones have about 18%. The sequenced sample was blood T cells: a sorted CD56 or NKG2C T cell subset, CD4+ or CD8+ T cells, or bulk PBMC T cells (not recorded which). The receptor was isolated from a woman aged 18 to 69 in good health. J is TRBJ2-2 and V is TRBV24-1; the D call from TCRdb, TRBD2, cannot be confirmed without DNA. CDR3 amino acids: CATRRGTTGELFF.